The TCR beta chain under discussion was sequenced for a study of T cells expressing NK-cell markers. At the level of the study: Sorted CD3+CD56-NKG2C+, CD3+CD56+NKG2C- and CD3+CD56+NKG2C+ T cells were the source of the TCR beta repertoires. Seven sequenced donors out of eight were HCMV-seropositive, one seronegative.

TCRdb re-analyzed the 5' RACE reads; it lists each CDR3 protein once, without DNA. This repertoire includes roughly 150,000 distinct CDR3 sequences. CDR3 length: 15 residues. Germline V CDR1 and CDR2: MGHRA, YSYEKL. The sequenced sample consisted of blood T cells: a sorted CD56 or NKG2C T cell subset, CD4+ or CD8+ T cells, or bulk PBMC T cells (not recorded which). This receptor was taken from a man aged 18-75 years in good health. V and J are TRBV4-1 and TRBJ1-1; TCRdb's D call of TRBD1 is untestable without DNA. CDR3: CASSQDTGGRAEAFF.